These 31 T cell receptor beta chains were sequenced from one sample in a study of response to subunit inactivated influenza vaccine. TCRdb ran MiXCR on the RT-PCR reads and lists one entry per CDR3 protein. The table has about 780,000 distinct CDR3 sequences, roughly 18% seen once. This sample comprised PBMCs from blood, obtained roughly 5 days after vaccination. These receptors all come from a man aged 50 to 59 who received an inactivated influenza vaccine.

Turning to this clonotype: A single base separates this from a much larger clone, so it may be a read error. V gene TRBV20-1 combines with J gene TRBJ1-1; D gene ambiguous. V was shortened by 0 bases and J by 0 bases, with 11 bases between the two germline ends. Germline V gene data show CDR1 as DFQATT and CDR2 as SNEGSKA (reference sequence). The CDR3 has 15 residues. Here the CDR3 reads CSARDPAIMNTEAFF. CDR3 in DNA: TGCAGTGCTAGAGATCCCGCGATCATGAACACTGAAGCTTTCTTT.

This rearrangement joins TRBV5-1 to TRBJ2-3; D possibly corresponds to TRBD2 (6 bases). V was pared by 4 bases and J by 2 bases, with 8 bases between. Germline CDR1 and CDR2: SGHRS and YFSETQ. The CDR3 covers 13 residues. The CDR3 is CASSRTTTDTQYF. Written as DNA, the CDR3 is TGCGCCAGCAGCCGGACTACCACAGATACGCAGTATTTT.

The gene calls are TRBV20-1 and TRBJ1-1; D unresolved. Between the trimmed V and J ends, which lost 3 bases and 4 bases, there was a span of 9 bases. The length of the CDR3 is 12 residues. The germline gives CDR1 DFQATT, CDR2 SNEGSKA (reference sequence). The CDR3 DNA sequence: TGCAGTGCTAGCCCATTGGGCACTGAAGCTTTCTTT. Translation: CSASPLGTEAFF.

The chain has TRBV5-1 and TRBJ2-7; TRBD1 is a possible D gene (7 bases). The CDR3 covers 15 residues. V was shortened by 4 bases and J by 0 bases, with 14 bases between the two germline ends. Germline lookup yields CDR1 SGHRS and CDR2 YFSETQ. CDR3 nucleotides: TGCGCCAGCAGCCCTGGGGGGACAGTCTCCTACGAGCAGTACTTC. Encoded protein: CASSPGGTVSYEQYF. The full variable domain, rest sourced from reference TRBV5-1 and TRBJ2-7, is KAGVTQTPRYLIKTRGQQVTLSCSPISGHRSVSWYQQTPGQGLQFLFEYFSETQRNKGNFPGRFSGRQFSNSRSEMNVSTLELGDSALYLCASSPGGTVSYEQYFGPGTRLTVT.

The chain combines TRBV7-9 with TRBJ2-7; maybe TRBD2 (5 bases). This CDR3 is built from 13 residues. V was pared by 3 bases and J by 7 bases, with 13 bases between. CDR1 is SEHNR and CDR2 is FQNEAQ in the germline V gene (reference sequence). Written as DNA, the CDR3 is TGTGCCAGCAGCTTGGGAGCAGCTTGGGAGCAGTACTTC. Its protein is CASSLGAAWEQYF.

This clonotype came up a few times. The chain combines TRBV5-1 with TRBJ2-2, with unresolved D. Trimming stripped 2 bases from V and 6 bases from J, with 11 bases between. Germline loops: CDR1 SGHRS, CDR2 YFSETQ. The CDR3 totals 14 residues. The CDR3 bases are TGCGCCAGCAGCTTAACCAGCCAAGCCGGGGAGCTGTTTTTT. This gives the protein CASSLTSQAGELFF.

The chain employs TRBV6-1 and TRBJ1-1; maybe TRBD1 (6 bases). Trimming pared 7 bases from V and 0 bases from J, leaving 12 bases between. The CDR3 is 14 amino acids. Germline CDR1 and CDR2: MNHNS and SASEGT. In DNA, the CDR3 is TGTGCCAGCACCCAACAGGGCGTGAACACTGAAGCTTTCTTT. Its protein is CASTQQGVNTEAFF.

The CDR3 here is CAISSPGHVEKLFF. CDR3 coding DNA: TGTGCCATCAGTAGTCCGGGACACGTTGAAAAACTGTTTTTT. This chain joins TRBV10-3 and TRBJ1-4; tentatively, D is TRBD1 (6 bases). Looked up from germline, CDR1 is ENHRY and CDR2 is SYGVKD. The CDR3 is 14 amino acids. The V end lost 5 bases, the J end lost 7 bases, and 14 bases lay between the germline ends.

There are many counts of this clonotype. This chain joins TRBV28 and TRBJ2-3; a possible D gene is TRBD1 (6 bases). The ends were cut back, 2 bases at V and 9 bases at J, with 24 bases in the middle. CDR3 length: 17 residues. CDR1 and CDR2 (germline): MDHEN, SYDVKM. CDR3 DNA: TGTGCCAGCAGTTTAGGTAGGACAGCTCTGATGGGGCGGACGCAGTATTTT. Protein product: CASSLGRTALMGRTQYF.

V gene TRBV27 combines with J gene TRBJ1-2, with 8 nucleotides matching TRBD1. J lost 4 bases, V lost 8 bases, and 12 bases had no gene match. This CDR3 spans 15 amino acids. The V gene's germline CDR1 is MNHEY and CDR2 SMNVEV (reference sequence). CDR3 bases: TGTGCCAGCGGGCTGGGCGGACAGGGACGCTATGGCTACACCTTC. This gives the protein CASGLGGQGRYGYTF.

The rearrangement joins TRBV5-1 to TRBJ2-1, with 11 nucleotides matching TRBD2. CDR3 length equals 15 residues. Germline-derived CDR1 and CDR2 are SGHRS and YFSETQ. The ends lost 1 base at V and 9 bases at J; junction bases unmatched: 6. The CDR3 here is CASSLLTSGSREQFF. The CDR3 region has the DNA TGCGCCAGCAGCTTGTTAACTAGCGGGAGTCGTGAGCAGTTCTTC.

This clonotype was seen only a few times. V gene TRBV6-5 combines with J gene TRBJ1-2; tentative D call: TRBD1 (6 bases). Germline V gene lookup returns CDR1 MNHEY and CDR2 SVGAGI. The CDR3 sequence is 13 residues long. V lost 5 bases to trimming and J lost 7 bases, with 14 bases between them. The CDR3: CASSHNVGAGYTF. The CDR3 nucleotides read TGTGCCAGCAGTCACAATGTGGGGGCTGGCTACACCTTC.

This clonotype was counted only a few times. The chain carries TRBV12-3 or TRBV12-4 and TRBJ2-1; 11 bases are shared with TRBD2. Losses at the gene ends were 2 bases for V and 7 bases for J; bases not matched to a gene: 4. The CDR3 is made up of 15 amino acids. CDR3 residues: CASSLSSGRLNEQFF. The CDR3 DNA reads TGTGCCAGCAGTTTATCTAGCGGGAGGTTAAATGAGCAGTTCTTC.

At least ten counts were recorded for this clonotype. The chain carries TRBV20-1 and TRBJ2-1; no clear D gene. The CDR3 loop spans 8 amino acids. V was cut by 5 bases and J by 10 bases, with 3 bases left in between. The germline CDR1 and CDR2 sequences are DFQATT and SNEGSKA (reference sequence). This CDR3 reads CSAFEQFF. The DNA for the CDR3 is TGCAGTGCTTTCGAGCAGTTCTTC.

This chain joins TRBV9 and TRBJ2-1; TRBD2 matches at 9 bases. The germline CDR1 and CDR2 sequences are SGDLS and YYNGEE. CDR3 length: 15 residues. The V gene end was trimmed by 4 bases and the J gene end by 8 bases; junction bases not matched to a gene: 10. DNA of the CDR3: TGTGCCAGCAGCCGGCCTAGCGGGGAGGGGTATGAGCAGTTCTTC. Translating it yields CASSRPSGEGYEQFF.

The rearrangement joins TRBV7-9 to TRBJ2-2; no clear D gene. The V gene lost 5 bases and the J gene lost 2 bases, with 6 bases spanning the gap. This CDR3 has 13 residues. The germline V gene has CDR1 SEHNR and CDR2 FQNEAQ (reference sequence). In nucleotides, the CDR3 is TGTGCCAGCAGCCCCTATAACACCGGGGAGCTGTTTTTT. This translates into CASSPYNTGELFF.

This sequence joins TRBV5-8 and TRBJ2-5; the match to TRBD2 covers 11 bases. Germline V CDR1 and CDR2: SGHTS, YDEGEE. The CDR3 runs to 16 residues. The V gene end was trimmed by 6 bases and the J gene end by 6 bases; junction bases not matched to a gene: 13. CDR3 bases: TGTGCCAGCAACCTTGGGATAGCGGGAGGGAAGCAGACCCAGTACTTC. Translating it yields CASNLGIAGGKQTQYF.

The rearrangement joins TRBV11-2 to TRBJ1-6; maybe TRBD1 (5 bases). This CDR3 region has 15 residues. Trimming took off 5 bases at V and 15 bases at J, with 23 bases between the two ends. The V gene's germline CDR1 is SGHAT and CDR2 FQNNGV. CDR3 amino acids: CASSAQVRRGAFLHF. The CDR3 bases are TGTGCCAGCAGCGCCCAGGTGAGGAGGGGAGCCTTCCTCCACTTT.

The rearrangement links TRBV6-2 or TRBV6-3 to TRBJ2-1; tentatively, D is TRBD2 (5 bases). The CDR3 length is 19 residues. The ends were cut back, 2 bases at V and 3 bases at J, with 23 bases in the middle. Germline assignment: CDR1 MNHEY and CDR2 SVGEGT. CDR3 protein: CASSYTTPAVSTDYNEQFF. CDR3 DNA: TGTGCCAGCAGTTACACTACACCAGCGGTTTCTACTGACTACAATGAGCAGTTCTTC.

This clonotype was found many times. The rearrangement uses TRBV29-1 and TRBJ2-1; D is perhaps TRBD2 (6 bases). The V end was cut by 6 bases, the J end by 0 bases, with 15 bases between. This CDR3 region has 15 residues. Per germline, CDR1 SQVTM and CDR2 ANQGSEA. CDR3 coding DNA: TGCAGCGTCACCGGGACTCCGAGCTCCTACAATGAGCAGTTCTTC. This codes for CSVTGTPSSYNEQFF.

This clonotype was counted between two and nine times. The CDR3: CAISVGRVRDEQYF. CDR3 in DNA: TGTGCCATCAGTGTGGGGAGGGTTCGTGACGAGCAGTACTTC. This chain uses TRBV10-3 with TRBJ2-7; 7 positions match TRBD2. Trimming removed 4 bases from V and 5 bases from J; junction bases left unmatched: 8. Germline CDR1 ENHRY, CDR2 SYGVKD. CDR3 length equals 14 residues.

This clonotype occurred a few times. J is TRBJ1-1 and V is TRBV6-1; TRBD1 might be the D (5 bases). Germline CDR1 reads MNHNS; CDR2 reads SASEGT. Between the trimmed V and J ends, which lost 6 bases and 11 bases, there was a span of 19 bases. This CDR3 contains 13 residues. CDR3 residues: CASSIGEEVEAFF. Written as DNA, the CDR3 is TGTGCCAGCAGCATAGGGGAGGAAGTTGAGGCTTTCTTT.

This clonotype was seen more than once but under ten times. V gene TRBV4-1 combines with J gene TRBJ1-5; a weak D match, TRBD1 (5 bases). The germline V gene encodes CDR1 MGHRA and CDR2 YSYEKL. The V end was cut by 0 bases, the J end by 3 bases, with 9 bases between. The CDR3 has 15 amino acids. CDR3 DNA sequence: TGCGCCAGCAGCCAAGACTTAGGGGTCAATCAGCCCCAGCATTTT. Protein sequence: CASSQDLGVNQPQHF.

This CDR3 reads CATSALGETQYF. CDR3 DNA: TGTGCCACCAGTGCCCTCGGAGAGACCCAGTACTTC. The J gene is TRBJ2-5, the V gene TRBV24-1; D remains unclear. The CDR3 loop spans 12 amino acids. V was pared by 5 bases and J by 4 bases, with 7 bases between. Germline V gives CDR1 KGHDR, CDR2 SFDVKD.

V and J are TRBV3-1 and TRBJ2-1; 10 bases are a match to TRBD2. Per germline, CDR1 LGHDT and CDR2 YNNKEL (reference sequence). The CDR3 totals 20 residues. Trimming removed 4 bases from V and 3 bases from J; junction bases left unmatched: 18. For the CDR3, the DNA is TGTGCCAGCAGCCCAAGGAGGCTAGCGGGGGTGCTATCCCGCTACAATGAGCAGTTCTTC. Encoded protein: CASSPRRLAGVLSRYNEQFF.

This clonotype occurred a few times. The chain employs TRBV10-3 and TRBJ2-1; 12 nucleotides agree with TRBD2. From germline, CDR1 is ENHRY and CDR2 SYGVKD. V lost 8 bases and J lost 6; bases outside the gene matches: 8. The CDR3 consists of 15 residues. The CDR3 DNA is TGTGCCATCGGGGGCCGGACTAGCGGGATCAATGAGCAGTTCTTC. Translation: CAIGGRTSGINEQFF.

V usage is TRBV20-1 and J usage is TRBJ2-3, with 8 bases aligning to TRBD2. The CDR3 covers 16 residues. V dropped 5 bases and J dropped 4; count of bases not matched to a gene: 14. Per the germline V gene, CDR1 is DFQATT and CDR2 is SNEGSKA (reference sequence). CDR3 protein: CSASATSGLGPDTQYF. The CDR3 nucleotides read TGCAGTGCTTCAGCGACCTCGGGACTAGGCCCAGATACGCAGTATTTT.

The chain uses TRBV27 and TRBJ2-7; 8 positions match TRBD2. CDR1 is MNHEY and CDR2 is SMNVEV in the germline V gene (reference sequence). The CDR3 covers 15 residues. V lost 3 bases, J lost 2 bases, and 6 bases stayed unmatched. The CDR3 DNA reads as TGTGCCAGCAGTTTCGGGACTAGGCCTCCCTACGAGCAGTACTTC. This encodes CASSFGTRPPYEQYF.

A note on this clonotype: A much more abundant neighbour one base away suggests this may be a read error. The rearrangement uses TRBV29-1 and TRBJ2-1; D not certain. The CDR3 runs 12 residues. V lost 8 bases, J lost 1 base, and 9 bases lay in between. The germline V gene encodes CDR1 SQVTM and CDR2 ANQGSEA. This CDR3 is CSLAASYNEQFF. The DNA of the CDR3 is TGCAGCTTGGCGGCTTCCTACAATGAGCAGTTCTTC.

This clonotype was counted ten times or more. The V and J genes are TRBV12-3 or TRBV12-4 and TRBJ1-4; D is unclear. The CDR3 contains 11 residues. The V gene lost 5 bases and the J gene lost 9 bases, with 7 bases spanning the gap. Written as DNA, the CDR3 is TGTGCCAGCAGTCCAGACAAAAAACTGTTTTTT. Amino acid sequence: CASSPDKKLFF.

The rearrangement uses TRBV5-1 and TRBJ2-2, with 8 bases lining up with TRBD2. The CDR3 is 17 residues long. Germline V CDR1 and CDR2: SGHRS, YFSETQ. V shed 0 bases, J shed 3 bases, and the junction held 7 bases outside the gene matches. The chain's CDR3 is CASSLAVVAGYTGELFF. The CDR3, as DNA: TGCGCCAGCAGCTTGGCCGTGGTAGCGGGATACACCGGGGAGCTGTTTTTT.